What follows are 8 T cell receptor beta chains derived from one specimen sequenced in a study of ipilimumab plus nivolumab after autologous stem cell transplantation. TCRdb's copy holds only in-frame clones and misses some; the assay was immunoSEQ multiplex PCR. The data show some 16,000 clones, about 81% seen once. Sequencing used PBMCs, obtained in a trial of ipilimumab plus nivolumab as post-transplant consolidation. Every receptor here comes from a male donor with diffuse large B-cell lymphoma.

This clone was seen more than once but under ten times. The chain joins TRBV7-8 to TRBJ1-3, with TRBD1 as a possible D gene (5 bases). CDR3 size: 15 residues. V was trimmed by 2 bases and J by 2 bases, leaving 10 bases between them. Germline CDR1 is SGHVS and CDR2 is FQNEAQ. CDR3 nucleotide sequence: TGTGCCAGCAGCTTATTAGGGGTCGCTGGAAACACCATATATTTT. Protein product: CASSLLGVAGNTIYF.

The rearrangement uses TRBV15 and TRBJ2-4; tentative D call: TRBD2 (5 bases). V was pared by 1 base and J by 4 bases, with 14 bases between. Germline V gene lookup returns CDR1 LNHNV and CDR2 YYDKDF (reference sequence). The CDR3 totals 16 residues. This CDR3 reads CATSRVLRTDKNIQYF. The CDR3 region has the DNA TGTGCCACCAGCAGAGTATTAAGGACTGATAAAAACATTCAGTACTTC.

The rearrangement uses TRBV12-5 and TRBJ2-7, with D tentatively TRBD1 (5 bases). This CDR3 is built from 14 residues. V was shortened by 2 bases and J by 2 bases, with 10 bases between the two germline ends. Germline CDR1 is LGHNT and CDR2 is FRNRAP. The DNA of the CDR3 is TGTGCTAGTGGTTTGTACAGGCCTCCCTACGAGCAGTACTTC. It encodes CASGLYRPPYEQYF.

This clone was seen more than once but under ten times. The chain couples TRBV5-1 to TRBJ1-3; the match to TRBD1 covers 8 bases. V lost 0 bases and J lost 2; bases outside the gene matches: 4. The CDR3 contains 16 residues. From germline, CDR1 is SGHRS and CDR2 YFSETQ. The CDR3: CASSLAPTGAGNTIYF. In DNA, the CDR3 is TGCGCCAGCAGCTTGGCCCCGACAGGGGCTGGAAACACCATATATTTT. Based on the CDR3 plus reference TRBV5-1 and TRBJ1-3, the full variable domain is KAGVTQTPRYLIKTRGQQVTLSCSPISGHRSVSWYQQTPGQGLQFLFEYFSETQRNKGNFPGRFSGRQFSNSRSEMNVSTLELGDSALYLCASSLAPTGAGNTIYFGEGSWLTVV.

The V and J genes are TRBV18 and TRBJ1-1, with 9 bases lining up with TRBD1. Germline lookup yields CDR1 KGHSH and CDR2 LQKENI. The CDR3 has 16 residues. The V and J ends lost 4 bases and 0 bases, in that order; junction bases with no gene match: 6. The chain's CDR3 is CASSRLTGGLNTEAFF. The CDR3 DNA reads as TGTGCCAGCTCACGCCTAACAGGGGGCTTGAACACTGAAGCTTTCTTT.

This CDR3 is CASSQARTSGSSLLETQYF. The CDR3 DNA sequence: TGCGCCAGCAGCCAAGCAAGGACTAGCGGGAGTAGTTTGTTGGAGACCCAGTACTTC. The chain employs TRBV4-1 and TRBJ2-5; TRBD2 matches at 13 bases. The CDR3 is 19 amino acids. V lost 1 base and J lost 5; bases outside the gene matches: 13. The germline V gene has CDR1 MGHRA and CDR2 YSYEKL.

This chain joins TRBV7-9 and TRBJ2-1; 11 bases are a match to TRBD2. The V gene's germline CDR1 is SEHNR and CDR2 FQNEAQ (reference sequence). The CDR3 runs to 19 residues. Trimming cost V 2 bases and J 8 bases; bases outside gene matches: 17. CDR3 in DNA: TGTGCCAGCAGCTTACCCGGACTAGCGGGCCCCCGAGGCATCGATGAGCAGTTCTTC. Protein sequence: CASSLPGLAGPRGIDEQFF.

Here the CDR3 DNA reads TGTGCCAGCAGCCTCGCCAGAAGCTCCTACAATGAGCAGTTCTTC. Its protein is CASSLARSSYNEQFF. The chain combines TRBV7-9 with TRBJ2-1; no reliable D call. Germline CDR1 reads SEHNR; CDR2 reads FQNEAQ (reference sequence). CDR3 length: 15 amino acids. The V gene lost 5 bases and the J gene lost 0 bases, with 11 bases spanning the gap.